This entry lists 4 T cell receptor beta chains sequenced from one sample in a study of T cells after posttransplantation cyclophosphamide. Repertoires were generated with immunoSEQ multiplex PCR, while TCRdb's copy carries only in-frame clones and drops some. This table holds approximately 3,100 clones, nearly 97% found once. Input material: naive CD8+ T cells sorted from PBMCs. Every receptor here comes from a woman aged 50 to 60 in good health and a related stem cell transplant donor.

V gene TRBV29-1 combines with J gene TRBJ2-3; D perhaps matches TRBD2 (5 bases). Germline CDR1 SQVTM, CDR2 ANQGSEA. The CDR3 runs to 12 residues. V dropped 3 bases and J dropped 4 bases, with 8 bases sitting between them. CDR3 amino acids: CSVDLEADTQYF. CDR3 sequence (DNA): TGCAGCGTTGACCTGGAGGCAGATACGCAGTATTTT.

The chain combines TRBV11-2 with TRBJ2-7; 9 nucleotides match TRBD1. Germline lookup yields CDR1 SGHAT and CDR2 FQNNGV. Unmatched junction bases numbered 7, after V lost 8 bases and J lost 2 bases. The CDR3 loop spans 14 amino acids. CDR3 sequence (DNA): TGTGCCAGCGCCCCCGGACAGGGGACCTACGAGCAGTACTTC. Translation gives CASAPGQGTYEQYF.

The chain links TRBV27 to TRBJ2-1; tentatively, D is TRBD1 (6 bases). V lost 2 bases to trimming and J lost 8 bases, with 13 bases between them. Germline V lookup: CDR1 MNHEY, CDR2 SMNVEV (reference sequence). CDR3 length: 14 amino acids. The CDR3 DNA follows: TGTGCCAGCAGTTTACTACAGGGCGGTGATGAGCAGTTCTTC. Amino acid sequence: CASSLLQGGDEQFF.

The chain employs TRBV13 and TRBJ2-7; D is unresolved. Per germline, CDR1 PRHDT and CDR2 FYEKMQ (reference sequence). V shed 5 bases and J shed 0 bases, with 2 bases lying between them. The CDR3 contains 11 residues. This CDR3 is CASSHSYEQYF. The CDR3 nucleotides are TGTGCCAGCAGCCACTCCTACGAGCAGTACTTC.